This T cell receptor (beta chain) was recovered during a study of cytomegalovirus exposure and HLA in healthy donors. Study-wide results and caveats: A list of 150 or so TCR beta chains associated with cytomegalovirus was given.

The CDR3 runs to 12 residues. Trimming cost V 4 bases and J 6 bases, with 8 bases left between them. Germline CDR1 reads SGHDN; CDR2 reads FVKESK. For this clone: Its antigen remains unknown.

The PCR used 60 Vbeta and 13 Jbeta primers. TCRdb's table, derived via immunoSEQ multiplex PCR, lists solely in-frame clones and lacks some. The profile covers roughly 140,000 clones, with about 78% appearing a single time and approximately 4% taken by the ten largest. This receptor was taken from a young man in good health and CMV-seronegative. This sequence joins TRBV14 and TRBJ2-3; perhaps TRBD1 as D (5 bases). The specimen sequenced was PBMCs. Here the CDR3 DNA reads TGTGCCAGCAGCCCCAGGGTTGATACGCAGTATTTT. Translation: CASSPRVDTQYF.